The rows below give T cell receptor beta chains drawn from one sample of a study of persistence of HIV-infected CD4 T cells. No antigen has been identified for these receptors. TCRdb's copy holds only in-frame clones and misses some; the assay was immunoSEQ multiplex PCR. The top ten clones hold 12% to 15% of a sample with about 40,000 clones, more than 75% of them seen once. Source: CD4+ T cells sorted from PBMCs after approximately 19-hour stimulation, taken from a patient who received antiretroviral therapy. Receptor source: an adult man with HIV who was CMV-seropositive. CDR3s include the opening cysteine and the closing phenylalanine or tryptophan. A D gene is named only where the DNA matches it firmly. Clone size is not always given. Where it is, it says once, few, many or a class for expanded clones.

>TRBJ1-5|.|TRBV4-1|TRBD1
CASSQDPGQGNQPQHF
TGCGCCAGCAGCCAAGATCCGGGACAGGGTAATCAGCCCCAGCATTTT
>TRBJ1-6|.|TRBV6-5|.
CASSYGGAGNSPLHF
TGTGCCAGCAGTTACGGGGGGGCGGGGAATTCACCCCTCCACTTT
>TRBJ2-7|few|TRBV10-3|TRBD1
CAISESDRAPSYEQYF
TGTGCCATCAGTGAGTCGGACAGGGCCCCCAGCTACGAGCAGTACTTC
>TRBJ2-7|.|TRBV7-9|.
CASSLIREQYF
TGTGCCAGCAGCTTAATCCGCGAGCAGTACTTC
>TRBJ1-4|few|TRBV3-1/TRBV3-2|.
CASSNPGLRNEKLFF
TGTGCCAGCAGCAATCCGGGACTCCGTAATGAAAAACTGTTTTTT
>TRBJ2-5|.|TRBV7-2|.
CASSSGIAETQYF
TGTGCCAGCAGCTCCGGTATTGCGGAGACCCAGTACTTC
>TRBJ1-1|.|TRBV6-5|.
CASSYSLLTEAFF
TGTGCCAGCAGTTACTCGCTTTTGACTGAAGCTTTCTTT
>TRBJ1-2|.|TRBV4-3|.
CASSQDRGDYGYTF
TGCGCCAGCAGCCAAGACCGGGGGGACTATGGCTACACCTTC
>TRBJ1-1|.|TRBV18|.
CASSPQGERTEAFF
TGTGCCAGCTCACCACAGGGTGAACGGACTGAAGCTTTCTTT
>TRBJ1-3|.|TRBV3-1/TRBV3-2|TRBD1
CASSQVGQGAFGNTIYF
TGTGCCAGCAGCCAAGTAGGACAGGGGGCATTTGGAAACACCATATATTTT
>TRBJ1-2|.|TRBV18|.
CASSPLGLQYINYGYTF
TGTGCCAGCTCACCACTGGGACTCCAATACATTAACTATGGCTACACCTTC
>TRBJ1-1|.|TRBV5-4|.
CASSPDPWQGDTEAFF
TGTGCCAGCAGCCCAGATCCATGGCAGGGTGACACTGAAGCTTTCTTT
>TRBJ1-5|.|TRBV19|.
CASSARVGLGQPQHF
TGTGCCAGTAGTGCACGGGTAGGCCTCGGTCAGCCCCAGCATTTT
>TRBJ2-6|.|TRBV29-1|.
CSVGSGLSGANVLTF
TGCAGCGTTGGCTCGGGCCTCTCTGGGGCCAACGTCCTGACTTTC
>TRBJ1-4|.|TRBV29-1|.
CSVEEEKLFF
TGCAGCGTTGAAGAGGAAAAACTGTTTTTT
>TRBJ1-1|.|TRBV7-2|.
CASSLARKNTEAFF
TGTGCCAGCAGCTTAGCGCGTAAGAACACTGAAGCTTTCTTT